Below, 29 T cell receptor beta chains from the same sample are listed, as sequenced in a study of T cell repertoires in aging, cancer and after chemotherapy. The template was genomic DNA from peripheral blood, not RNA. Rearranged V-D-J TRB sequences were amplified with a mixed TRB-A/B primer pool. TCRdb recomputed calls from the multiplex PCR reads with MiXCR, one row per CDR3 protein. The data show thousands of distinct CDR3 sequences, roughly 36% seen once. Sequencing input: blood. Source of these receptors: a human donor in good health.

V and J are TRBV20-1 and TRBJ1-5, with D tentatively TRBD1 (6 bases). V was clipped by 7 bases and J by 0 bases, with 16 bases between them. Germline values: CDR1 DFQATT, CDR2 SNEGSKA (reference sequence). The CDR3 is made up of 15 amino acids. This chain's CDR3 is CSGQQGINSNQPQHF. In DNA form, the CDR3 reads TGCAGTGGGCAACAGGGCATCAATAGCAATCAGCCCCAGCATTTT.

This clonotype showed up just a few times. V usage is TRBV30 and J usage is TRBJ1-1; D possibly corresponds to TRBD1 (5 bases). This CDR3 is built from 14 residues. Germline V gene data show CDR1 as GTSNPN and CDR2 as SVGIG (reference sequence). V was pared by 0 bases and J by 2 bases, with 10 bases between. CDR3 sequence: CAWSVPGTNTEAFF. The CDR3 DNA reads TGTGCCTGGAGTGTACCGGGGACCAACACTGAAGCTTTCTTT.

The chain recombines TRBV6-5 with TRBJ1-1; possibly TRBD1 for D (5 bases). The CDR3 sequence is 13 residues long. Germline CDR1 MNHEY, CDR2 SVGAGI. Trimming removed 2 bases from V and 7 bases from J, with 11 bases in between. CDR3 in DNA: TGTGCCAGCAGTTACCCAGGGATCAATGAAGCTTTCTTT. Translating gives CASSYPGINEAFF.

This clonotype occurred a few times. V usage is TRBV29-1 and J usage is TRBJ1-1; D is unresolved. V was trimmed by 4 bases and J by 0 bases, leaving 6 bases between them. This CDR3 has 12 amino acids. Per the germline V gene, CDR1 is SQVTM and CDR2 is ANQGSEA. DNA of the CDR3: TGCAGCGTTGTGTCTCTGAACACTGAAGCTTTCTTT. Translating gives CSVVSLNTEAFF.

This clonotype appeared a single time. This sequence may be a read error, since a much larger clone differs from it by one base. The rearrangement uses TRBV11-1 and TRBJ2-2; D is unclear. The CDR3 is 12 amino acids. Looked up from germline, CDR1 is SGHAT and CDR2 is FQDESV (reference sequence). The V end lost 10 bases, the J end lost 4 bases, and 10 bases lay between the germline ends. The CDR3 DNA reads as TGTGCCATCTCCGAAGCCACCGGGGAGCTGTTTTTT. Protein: CAISEATGELFF.

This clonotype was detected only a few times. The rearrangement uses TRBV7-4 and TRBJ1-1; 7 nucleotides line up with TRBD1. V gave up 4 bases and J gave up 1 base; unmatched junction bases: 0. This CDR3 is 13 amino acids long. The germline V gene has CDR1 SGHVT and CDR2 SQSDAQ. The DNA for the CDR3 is TGTGCCAGCAGCTCAGGGGGGAACACTGAAGCTTTCTTT. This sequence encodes CASSSGGNTEAFF.

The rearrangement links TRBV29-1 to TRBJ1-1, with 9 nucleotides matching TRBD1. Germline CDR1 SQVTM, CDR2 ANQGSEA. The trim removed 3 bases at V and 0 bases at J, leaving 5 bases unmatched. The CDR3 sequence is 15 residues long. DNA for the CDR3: TGCAGCGTTGACAGAGGACAGGGGATGAACACTGAAGCTTTCTTT. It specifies CSVDRGQGMNTEAFF.

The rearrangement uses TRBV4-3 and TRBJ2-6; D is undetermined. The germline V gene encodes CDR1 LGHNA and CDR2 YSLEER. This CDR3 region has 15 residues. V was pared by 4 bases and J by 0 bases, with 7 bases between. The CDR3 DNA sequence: TGCGCCAGCAGCCTCTCGTCCTCTGGGGCCAACGTCCTGACTTTC. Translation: CASSLSSSGANVLTF.

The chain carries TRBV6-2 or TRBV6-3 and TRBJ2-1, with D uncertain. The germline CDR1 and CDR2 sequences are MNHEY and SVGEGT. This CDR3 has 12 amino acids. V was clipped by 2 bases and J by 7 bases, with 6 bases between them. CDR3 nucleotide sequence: TGTGCCAGCAGTTACCCGGGTAATGAGCAGTTCTTC. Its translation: CASSYPGNEQFF.

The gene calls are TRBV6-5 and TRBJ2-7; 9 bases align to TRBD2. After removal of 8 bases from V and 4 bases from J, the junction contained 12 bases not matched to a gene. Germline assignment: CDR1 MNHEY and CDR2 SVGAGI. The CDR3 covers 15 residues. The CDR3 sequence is CASGAQASGIYEQYF. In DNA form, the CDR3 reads TGTGCCAGCGGGGCACAGGCTAGCGGGATATACGAGCAGTACTTC.

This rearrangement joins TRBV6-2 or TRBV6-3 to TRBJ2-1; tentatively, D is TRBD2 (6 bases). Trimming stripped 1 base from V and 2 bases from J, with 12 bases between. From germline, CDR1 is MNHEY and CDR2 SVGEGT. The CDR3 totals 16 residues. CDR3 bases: TGTGCCAGCAGTTACTACCCGGGACTGACCTACAATGAGCAGTTCTTC. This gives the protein CASSYYPGLTYNEQFF.

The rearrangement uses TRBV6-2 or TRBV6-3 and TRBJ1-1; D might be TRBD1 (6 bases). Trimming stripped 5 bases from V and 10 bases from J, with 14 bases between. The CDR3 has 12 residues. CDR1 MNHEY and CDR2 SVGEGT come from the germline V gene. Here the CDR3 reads CASSPRQERAFF. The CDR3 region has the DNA TGTGCCAGCAGTCCCCGACAGGAGAGAGCTTTCTTT.

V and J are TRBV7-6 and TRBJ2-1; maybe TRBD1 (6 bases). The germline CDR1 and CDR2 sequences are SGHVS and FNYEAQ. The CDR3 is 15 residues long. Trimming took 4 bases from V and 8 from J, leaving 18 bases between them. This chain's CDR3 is CASSSYRVLSDEQFF. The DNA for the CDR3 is TGTGCCAGCAGCTCCTACAGGGTACTGAGCGATGAGCAGTTCTTC.

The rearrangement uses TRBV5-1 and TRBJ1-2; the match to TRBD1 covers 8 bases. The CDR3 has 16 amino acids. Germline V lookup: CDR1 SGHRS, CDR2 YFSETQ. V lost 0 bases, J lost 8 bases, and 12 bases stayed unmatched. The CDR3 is CASSLGQGTASEGYTF. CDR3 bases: TGCGCCAGCAGCTTGGGACAGGGGACGGCTTCGGAGGGCTACACCTTC.

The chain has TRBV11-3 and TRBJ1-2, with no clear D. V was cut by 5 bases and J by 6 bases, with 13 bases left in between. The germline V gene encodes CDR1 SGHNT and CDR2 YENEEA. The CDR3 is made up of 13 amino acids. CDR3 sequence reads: CASSLPMLDGYTF. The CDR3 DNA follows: TGTGCCAGCAGCCTCCCCATGTTGGATGGCTACACCTTC.

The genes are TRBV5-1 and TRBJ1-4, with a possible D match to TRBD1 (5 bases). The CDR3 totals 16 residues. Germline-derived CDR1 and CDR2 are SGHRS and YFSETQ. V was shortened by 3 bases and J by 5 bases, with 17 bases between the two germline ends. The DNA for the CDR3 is TGCGCCAGCAGCTCCCGGGGGTCCCGAGGGAATGAAAAACTGTTTTTT. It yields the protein CASSSRGSRGNEKLFF.

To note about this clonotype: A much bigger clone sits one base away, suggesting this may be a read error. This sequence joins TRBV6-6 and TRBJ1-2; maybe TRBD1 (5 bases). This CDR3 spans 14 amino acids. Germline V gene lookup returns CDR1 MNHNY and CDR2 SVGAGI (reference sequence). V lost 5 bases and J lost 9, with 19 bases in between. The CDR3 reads CASSRGRSKYSYTF. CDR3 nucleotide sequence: TGTGCCAGCAGTCGGGGACGGAGTAAATATAGCTACACCTTC.

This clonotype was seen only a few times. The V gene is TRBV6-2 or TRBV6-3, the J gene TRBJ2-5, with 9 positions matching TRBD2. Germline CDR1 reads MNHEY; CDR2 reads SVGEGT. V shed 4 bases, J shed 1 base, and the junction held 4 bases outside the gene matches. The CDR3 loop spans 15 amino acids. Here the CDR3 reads CASSWELAGQETQYF. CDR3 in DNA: TGTGCCAGCAGTTGGGAACTAGCGGGCCAAGAGACCCAGTACTTC.

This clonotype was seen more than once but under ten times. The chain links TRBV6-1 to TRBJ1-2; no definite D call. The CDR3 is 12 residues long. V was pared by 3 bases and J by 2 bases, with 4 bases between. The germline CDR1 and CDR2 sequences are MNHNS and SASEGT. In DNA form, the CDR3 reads TGTGCCAGCAGTGAGTCGAACTATGGCTACACCTTC. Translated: CASSESNYGYTF.

The CDR3 region has the DNA TGTGCCAGTAGTCACCAGGGAGACTTCTACAATGAGCAGTTCTTC. Translation gives CASSHQGDFYNEQFF. V and J are TRBV19 and TRBJ2-1; D is tentatively TRBD1 or TRBD2 (5 bases each). Germline V gene lookup returns CDR1 LNHDA and CDR2 SQIVND (reference sequence). V gave up 5 bases and J gave up 3 bases, with 14 bases separating them. The CDR3 has 15 residues.

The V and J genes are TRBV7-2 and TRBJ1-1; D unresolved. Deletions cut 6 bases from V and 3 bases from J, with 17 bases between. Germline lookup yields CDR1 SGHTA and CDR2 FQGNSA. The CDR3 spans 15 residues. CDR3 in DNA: TGTGCCAGCAGACCCCACAGATCTGGTGACACTGAAGCTTTCTTT. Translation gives CASRPHRSGDTEAFF. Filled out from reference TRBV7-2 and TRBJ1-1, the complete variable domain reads GAGVSQSPSNKVTEKGKDVELRCDPISGHTALYWYRQSLGQGLEFLIYFQGNSAPDKSGLPSDRFSAERTGGSVSTLTIQRTQQEDSAVYLCASRPHRSGDTEAFFGQGTRLTVV.

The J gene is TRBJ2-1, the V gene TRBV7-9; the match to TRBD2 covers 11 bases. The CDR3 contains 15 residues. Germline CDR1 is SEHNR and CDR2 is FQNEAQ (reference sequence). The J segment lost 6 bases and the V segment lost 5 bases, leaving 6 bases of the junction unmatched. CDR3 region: CASSVGLAELNEQFF. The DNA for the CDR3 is TGTGCCAGCAGCGTGGGACTAGCGGAACTCAATGAGCAGTTCTTC.

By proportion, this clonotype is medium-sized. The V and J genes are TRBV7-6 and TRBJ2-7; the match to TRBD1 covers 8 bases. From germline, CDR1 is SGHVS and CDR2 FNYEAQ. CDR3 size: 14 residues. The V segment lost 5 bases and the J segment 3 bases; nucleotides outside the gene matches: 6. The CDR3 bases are TGTGCCAGCAGCCCAATCGACAGGGGCTACGAGCAGTACTTC. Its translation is CASSPIDRGYEQYF.

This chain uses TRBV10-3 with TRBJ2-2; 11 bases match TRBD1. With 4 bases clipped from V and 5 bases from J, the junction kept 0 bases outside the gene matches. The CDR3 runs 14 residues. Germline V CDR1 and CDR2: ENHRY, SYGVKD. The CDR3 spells CAISGDRGTGELFF. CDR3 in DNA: TGTGCCATCAGTGGGGACAGGGGGACCGGGGAGCTGTTTTTT.

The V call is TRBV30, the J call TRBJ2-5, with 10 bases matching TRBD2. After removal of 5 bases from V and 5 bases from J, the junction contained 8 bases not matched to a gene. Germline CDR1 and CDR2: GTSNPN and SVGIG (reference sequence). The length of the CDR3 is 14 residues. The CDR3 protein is CAWSSGSVLETQYF. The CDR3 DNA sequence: TGTGCCTGGTCTAGCGGGAGTGTGTTGGAGACCCAGTACTTC.

The CDR3 DNA sequence: TGTGCCAGCAGCCGTAACCGACTGGGAGGATCACCCCTCCACTTT. Encoded protein: CASSRNRLGGSPLHF. The chain combines TRBV11-3 with TRBJ1-6; the D is unclear. Germline V gene lookup returns CDR1 SGHNT and CDR2 YENEEA. V was cut by 5 bases and J by 10 bases, with 18 bases left in between. The CDR3 sequence is 15 residues long.

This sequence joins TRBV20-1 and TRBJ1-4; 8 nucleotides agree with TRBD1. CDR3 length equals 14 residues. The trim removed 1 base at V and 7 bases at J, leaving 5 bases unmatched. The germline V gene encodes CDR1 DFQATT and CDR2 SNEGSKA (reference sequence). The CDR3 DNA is TGCAGTGCTAGAGTACAGGGGGTTTCTGAAAAACTGTTTTTT. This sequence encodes CSARVQGVSEKLFF.

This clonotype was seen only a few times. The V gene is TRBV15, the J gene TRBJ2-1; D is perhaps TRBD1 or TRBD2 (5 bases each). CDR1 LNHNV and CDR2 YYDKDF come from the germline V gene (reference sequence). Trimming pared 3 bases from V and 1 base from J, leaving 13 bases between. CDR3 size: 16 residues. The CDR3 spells CATSRDLGESYNEQFF. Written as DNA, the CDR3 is TGTGCCACCAGCAGGGACTTGGGGGAATCCTACAATGAGCAGTTCTTC.

The CDR3 DNA is TGTGCCAGCAGGTCGGACAGGAACAGGACCTACGAGCAGTACTTC. It is translated as CASRSDRNRTYEQYF. The chain couples TRBV27 to TRBJ2-7; 7 positions agree with TRBD1. The CDR3 totals 15 residues. The V segment lost 6 bases and the J segment 2 bases; nucleotides outside the gene matches: 10. Germline values: CDR1 MNHEY, CDR2 SMNVEV (reference sequence).